Listed here are 14 T cell receptor beta chains from one sample, sequenced in a study of CXCR3-negative and CXCR3-positive naive CD8 T cells. UMI labels and 5' RACE were used to prepare the TRB cDNA libraries. TCRdb processed the 5' RACE reads again and assigns one entry to each CDR3 protein, with no DNA. The repertoire shows about 41,000 distinct CDR3 sequences; the top ten hold approximately 14%. Sequenced material: memory CD8+ T cells from blood. The receptors shown here come from a human donor in good health. Some clones in this sample may be carry-over from other donors' samples.

The CDR3 spells CASSSGQGWDGEAFF. J is TRBJ1-1 and V is TRBV12-3 or TRBV12-4; no DNA is available, so the TRBD1 call from TCRdb remains unchecked. The CDR3 is 15 residues long.

The chain has TRBV3-1 and TRBJ1-1; TCRdb's D call of TRBD1 is untestable without DNA. From germline, CDR1 is LGHDT and CDR2 YNNKEL (reference sequence). The CDR3 totals 15 residues. CDR3 loop: CASSYRTAPNTEAFF.

The rearrangement joins TRBV7-6 to TRBJ2-1. Germline-derived CDR1 and CDR2 are SGHVS and FNYEAQ. The CDR3 contains 13 residues. CDR3 protein: CASSLGPSDEQFF.

The J gene is TRBJ1-1, the V gene TRBV6-5; the TCRdb call, TRBD1, lacks DNA for checking. This CDR3 has 14 residues. Germline CDR1 and CDR2: MNHEY and SVGAGI. This chain's CDR3 is CASSYFTGNTEAFF.

V gene TRBV7-9 combines with J gene TRBJ2-7. Germline CDR1 SEHNR, CDR2 FQNEAQ (reference sequence). This CDR3 region has 15 residues. The CDR3 here is CASSTADHSTYEQYF.

The chain carries TRBV6-2 or TRBV6-3 and TRBJ2-7. Germline loops: CDR1 MNHEY, CDR2 SVGEGT. The CDR3 runs to 13 residues. The CDR3 reads CASSYSVSYEQYF.

The CDR3: CSVPVGTEAFF. V gene TRBV29-1 combines with J gene TRBJ1-1. CDR1 SQVTM and CDR2 ANQGSEA come from the germline V gene. The CDR3 extends over 11 amino acids. The complete variable domain, with remaining parts taken from reference TRBV29-1 and TRBJ1-1, reads SAVISQKPSRDICQRGTSLTIQCQVDSQVTMMFWYRQQPGQSLTLIATANQGSEATYESGFVIDKFPISRPNLTFSTLTVSNMSPEDSSIYLCSVPVGTEAFFGQGTRLTVV.

This chain joins TRBV5-1 and TRBJ2-7; TCRdb proposes TRBD2, but this gene call is untestable without DNA. This CDR3 is 15 amino acids long. Per germline, CDR1 SGHRS and CDR2 YFSETQ. CDR3 sequence reads: CASSLEGYYSYEQYF.

This clonotype ranks as medium-sized in terms of frequency. J is TRBJ2-2 and V is TRBV3-1. The CDR3 is 15 amino acids. Germline lookup yields CDR1 LGHDT and CDR2 YNNKEL (reference sequence). CDR3 in amino acids: CASSQGFGTIGELFF.

The J gene is TRBJ2-7, the V gene TRBV7-6; no DNA is available, so the TRBD2 call from TCRdb remains unchecked. Germline-derived CDR1 and CDR2 are SGHVS and FNYEAQ. This CDR3 spans 15 amino acids. The CDR3 sequence is CASSLGASPSYEQYF.

The chain employs TRBV28 and TRBJ1-2. The CDR3 is 12 residues long. The germline V gene has CDR1 MDHEN and CDR2 SYDVKM. CDR3 in amino acids: CASSLGSQGYTF.

The chain joins TRBV9 to TRBJ2-5; the D gene TCRdb calls, TRBD1, cannot be checked with no DNA. Germline CDR1 reads SGDLS; CDR2 reads YYNGEE. The CDR3 consists of 15 residues. The CDR3 reads CASSNRDGYQETQYF.

V and J are TRBV29-1 and TRBJ2-7; TCRdb reports TRBD1, a call that lacks DNA to check it against. CDR3 length: 15 amino acids. Germline V gene data show CDR1 as SQVTM and CDR2 as ANQGSEA. The CDR3 loop is CSVLPNRDISYEQYF.

The chain links TRBV2 to TRBJ2-5. The length of the CDR3 is 13 residues. CDR1 is SNHLY, CDR2 FYNNEI, per germline. The CDR3 region is CASSEESNETQYF.